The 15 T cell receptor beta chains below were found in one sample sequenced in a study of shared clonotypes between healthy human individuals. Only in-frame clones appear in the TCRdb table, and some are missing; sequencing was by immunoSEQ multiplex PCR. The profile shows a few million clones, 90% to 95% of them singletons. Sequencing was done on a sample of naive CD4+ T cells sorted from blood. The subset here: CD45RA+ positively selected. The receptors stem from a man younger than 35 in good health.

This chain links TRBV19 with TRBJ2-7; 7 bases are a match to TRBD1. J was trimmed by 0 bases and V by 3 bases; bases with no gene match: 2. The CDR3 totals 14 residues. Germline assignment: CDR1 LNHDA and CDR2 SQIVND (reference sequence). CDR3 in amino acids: CASSIGTVSYEQYF. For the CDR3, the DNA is TGTGCCAGTAGTATCGGGACAGTCTCCTACGAGCAGTACTTC.

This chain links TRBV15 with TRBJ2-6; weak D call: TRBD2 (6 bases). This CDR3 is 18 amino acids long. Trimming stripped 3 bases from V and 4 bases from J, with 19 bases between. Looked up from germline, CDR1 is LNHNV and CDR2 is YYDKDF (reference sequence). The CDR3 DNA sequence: TGTGCCACCAGCAGGCCCAAACGGGAGTCGTACGGGGCCAACGTCCTGACTTTC. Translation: CATSRPKRESYGANVLTF.

Here the CDR3 DNA reads TGTGCCAGCACCAAAGGAGTTCAGGGGTCCTACGAGCAGTACTTC. Translated, it gives CASTKGVQGSYEQYF. This sequence joins TRBV9 and TRBJ2-7; D is perhaps TRBD1 (6 bases). CDR1 and CDR2 from the germline V gene are SGDLS and YYNGEE. V lost 6 bases, J lost 1 base, and 17 bases lay in between. The CDR3 runs 15 residues.

CDR3 region: CASGRNTGTSYEQYF. The DNA of the CDR3 is TGCGCCAGCGGACGGAACACAGGGACCTCCTACGAGCAGTACTTC. The chain links TRBV5-1 to TRBJ2-7; maybe TRBD1 (6 bases). The CDR3 extends over 15 amino acids. The V gene lost 7 bases and the J gene lost 0 bases, with 17 bases spanning the gap. Germline V gene sequence: CDR1 SGHRS, CDR2 YFSETQ.

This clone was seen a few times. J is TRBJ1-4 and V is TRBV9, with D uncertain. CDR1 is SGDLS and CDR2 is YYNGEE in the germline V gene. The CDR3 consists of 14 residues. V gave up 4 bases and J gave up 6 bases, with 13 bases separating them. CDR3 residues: CASSPQPRDEKLFF. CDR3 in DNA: TGTGCCAGCAGCCCCCAGCCGAGGGATGAAAAACTGTTTTTT. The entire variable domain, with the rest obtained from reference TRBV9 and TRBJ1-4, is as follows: DSGVTQTPKHLITATGQRVTLRCSPRSGDLSVYWYQQSLDQGLQFLIQYYNGEERAKGNILERFSAQQFPDLHSELNLSSLELGDSALYFCASSPQPRDEKLFFGSGTQLSVL.

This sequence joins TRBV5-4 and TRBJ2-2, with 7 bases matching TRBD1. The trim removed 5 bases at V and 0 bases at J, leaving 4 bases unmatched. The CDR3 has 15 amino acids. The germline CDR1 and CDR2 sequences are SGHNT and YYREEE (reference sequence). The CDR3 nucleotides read TGTGCCAGCAGAGGACAGGAGACGAACACCGGGGAGCTGTTTTTT. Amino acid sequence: CASRGQETNTGELFF.

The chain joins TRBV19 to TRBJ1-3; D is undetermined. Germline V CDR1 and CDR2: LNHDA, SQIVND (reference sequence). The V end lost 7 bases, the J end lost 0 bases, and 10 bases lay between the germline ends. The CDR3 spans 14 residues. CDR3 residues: CASTSRASGNTIYF. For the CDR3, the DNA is TGTGCCAGTACCTCCAGAGCCTCTGGAAACACCATATATTTT.

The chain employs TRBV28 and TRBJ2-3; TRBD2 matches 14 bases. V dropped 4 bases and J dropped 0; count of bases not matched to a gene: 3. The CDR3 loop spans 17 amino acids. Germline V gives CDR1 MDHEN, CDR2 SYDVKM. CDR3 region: CASSSGTSGGSTDTQYF. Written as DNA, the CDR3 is TGTGCCAGCAGTTCCGGGACTAGCGGGGGAAGCACAGATACGCAGTATTTT.

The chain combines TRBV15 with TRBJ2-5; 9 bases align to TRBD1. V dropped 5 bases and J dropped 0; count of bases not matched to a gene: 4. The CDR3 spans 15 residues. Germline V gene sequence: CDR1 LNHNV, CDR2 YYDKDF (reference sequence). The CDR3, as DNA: TGTGCCACCAGCTGGGACAGGGTATACCAAGAGACCCAGTACTTC. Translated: CATSWDRVYQETQYF.

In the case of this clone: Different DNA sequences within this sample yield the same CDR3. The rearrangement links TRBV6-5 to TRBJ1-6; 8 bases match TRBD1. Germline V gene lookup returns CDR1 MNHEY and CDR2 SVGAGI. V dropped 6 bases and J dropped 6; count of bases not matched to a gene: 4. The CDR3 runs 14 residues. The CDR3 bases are TGTGCCAGCAGAGGACAGGGCAGTAATTCACCCCTCCACTTT. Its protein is CASRGQGSNSPLHF.

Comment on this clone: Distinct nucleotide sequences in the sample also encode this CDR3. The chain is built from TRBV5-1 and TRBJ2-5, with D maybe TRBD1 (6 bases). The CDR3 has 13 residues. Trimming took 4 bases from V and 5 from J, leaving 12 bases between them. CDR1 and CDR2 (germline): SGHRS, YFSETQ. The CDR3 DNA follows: TGCGCCAGCAGCCTACAGGGATCGGAGACCCAGTACTTC. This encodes CASSLQGSETQYF.

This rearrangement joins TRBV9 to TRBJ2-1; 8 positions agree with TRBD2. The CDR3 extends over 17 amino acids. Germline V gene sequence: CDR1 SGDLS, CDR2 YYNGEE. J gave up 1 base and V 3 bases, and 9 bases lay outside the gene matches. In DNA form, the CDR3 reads TGTGCCAGCAGCGCCCCCGCGGGGGGTTCGTCCTACAATGAGCAGTTCTTC. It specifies CASSAPAGGSSYNEQFF.

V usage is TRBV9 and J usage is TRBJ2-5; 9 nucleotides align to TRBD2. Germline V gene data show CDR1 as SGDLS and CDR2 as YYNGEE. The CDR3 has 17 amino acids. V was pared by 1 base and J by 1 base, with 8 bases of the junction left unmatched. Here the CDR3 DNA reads TGTGCCAGCAGCGTATCGACTAGCGGTGGGGCCCAAGAGACCCAGTACTTC. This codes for CASSVSTSGGAQETQYF.

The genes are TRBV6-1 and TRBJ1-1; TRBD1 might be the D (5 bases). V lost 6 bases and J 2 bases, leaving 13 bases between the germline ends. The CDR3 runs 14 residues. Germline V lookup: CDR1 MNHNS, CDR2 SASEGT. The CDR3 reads CASRESTANTEAFF. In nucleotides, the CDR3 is TGTGCCAGCAGGGAATCGACAGCAAACACTGAAGCTTTCTTT.

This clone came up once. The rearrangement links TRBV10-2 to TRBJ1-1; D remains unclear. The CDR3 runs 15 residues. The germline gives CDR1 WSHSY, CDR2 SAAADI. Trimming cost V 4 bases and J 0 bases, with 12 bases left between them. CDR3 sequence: CASSGRLPMNTEAFF. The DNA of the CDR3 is TGCGCCAGCAGTGGACGGCTCCCCATGAACACTGAAGCTTTCTTT.